The present T cell receptor (beta chain) was sequenced within a study of regulatory T cells in long-lasting Graves disease. This clonotype has at least ten counts. This CDR3 comprises 16 residues. CDR1 is SGHAT, CDR2 FQNNGV, per germline. Trimming took 3 bases from V and 1 from J; bases not matched to a gene: 6. Libraries of TCR beta came from iRepertoire HTBI primers plus Arm-PCR of CDR3 regions. TCRdb re-called the multiplex PCR reads with MiXCR, one entry per CDR3 protein. The sample has roughly 400,000 distinct CDR3 sequences, 21% seen once. Sample time point: persistent/refractory GD, antithyroid drugs over 5 years with positive TRAb. PBMC-extracted RNA yielded the TCR library.

The V gene is TRBV11-2, the J gene TRBJ2-7; 10 nucleotides align to TRBD2. The material was peripheral blood mononuclear cells (PBMCs), obtained when the disease was refractory, from a patient treated with antithyroid drugs. The receptor's source is a female donor with Graves disease. The CDR3 coding sequence is TGTGCCAGCAGCTTTACTAGCGGGATAGGGTCCTACGAGCAGTACTTC. It is translated as CASSFTSGIGSYEQYF.